This TCR beta chain was identified in a study of T cell responses to AZD1222 COVID-19 vaccine. Study outcomes and limitations: Donors, mostly white British, included more females; clonal diversity was possibly underestimated. After the peak T cell response, and only then, were repertoires sampled. Spike-wide vaccine-associated CD4 TCRs dominated at 160-218 and 743-854.

With 4 bases clipped from V and 2 bases from J, the junction kept 9 bases outside the gene matches. CDR1 is LGHNA, CDR2 YNFKEQ, per germline. This CDR3 contains 16 residues. As regards this clone: Its antigen remains unidentified.

Sequencing was performed with immunoSEQ multiplex PCR; in TCRdb, only in-frame clones are kept and a portion is missing. The sample records roughly 140,000 clones, 90% to 95% being singletons. The V call is TRBV4-2, the J call TRBJ2-3; 7 positions agree with TRBD2. This clonotype was obtained from an adult who had recovered from COVID-19. The sample here was peripheral blood, taken after recovery from COVID-19. CDR3 DNA sequence: TGTGCCAGCAGCCGGGGGGGAGGGACTAACACAGATACGCAGTATTTT. Translated, it gives CASSRGGGTNTDTQYF.